These T cell receptor beta chains were read from a single sample in a study of blood T cell repertoires in COVID-19. The repertoire was sequenced with immunoSEQ multiplex PCR; TCRdb's copy has only in-frame clones and lacks some. The profile shows about 88,000 clones, roughly 87% of them singletons. The specimen was peripheral blood. These receptors were obtained from a woman aged 60-75 years with COVID-19, enrolled during active disease. The CDR3 runs from the conserved cysteine through the conserved F or W. Only part of the rows carry a size: once, few, many, or a class if the clone is expanded.

clone size,V gene,J gene,CDR3 protein
NA,TRBV15,TRBJ2-3,CATRGSGGAGDTQYF
NA,TRBV21-1,TRBJ2-4,CASSKGERGRGGRSKNKNIQYF
NA,TRBV7-9,TRBJ1-1,CASSSAGSTEAFF
NA,TRBV6-6,TRBJ1-4,CASSDSSKLFF
NA,TRBV2,TRBJ1-4,CASTPTGGEHEKLFF
NA,TRBV2,TRBJ1-4,CATRGGTTNEKLFF
once,TRBV6-2/TRBV6-3,TRBJ1-2,CASSYSSRTNYGYTF
NA,TRBV6-5,TRBJ1-5,CASSDRAGGQPQHF
NA,TRBV6-1,TRBJ2-1,CASSLGRGPYEQFF
NA,TRBV18,TRBJ2-5,CASSPSGQETQYF
NA,TRBV18,TRBJ1-6,CASSLGGKNSPLHF
NA,TRBV11-2,TRBJ1-2,CASSLVPGYYGYTF
NA,TRBV24-1,TRBJ2-7,CATSEDIRAGQYF
NA,TRBV4-3,TRBJ1-3,CASSQEGAGNTIYF
NA,TRBV13,TRBJ1-3,CASGGSSGNTIYF
NA,TRBV4-1,TRBJ1-2,CASSQETGISYGYTF
NA,TRBV7-8,TRBJ1-5,CASSKGQDRGNQPQHF
NA,TRBV18,TRBJ2-5,CASSPTMAGGLEETQYF
NA,TRBV2,TRBJ2-2,CASSVLRGGGTGELFF
NA,TRBV9,TRBJ2-5,CASSVATTSGGQETQYF
NA,TRBV15,TRBJ2-7,CATGARSYEQYF
NA,TRBV27,TRBJ2-1,CASSARTSGGRSSYNEQFF
NA,TRBV9,TRBJ1-3,CASSFTGGSGNTIYF
NA,TRBV3-1/TRBV3-2,TRBJ1-3,CASSFLPGNTIYF
few,TRBV9,TRBJ2-5,CASSAWDRMGETQYF
NA,TRBV25-1,TRBJ2-3,CASSAVGSTDTQYF
NA,TRBV15,TRBJ1-2,CATSTPPGGAGYTF
NA,TRBV11-2,TRBJ2-3,CASSPSTQGPDTQYF
NA,TRBV7-9,TRBJ1-2,CASSLRGAYGYTF
NA,TRBV6-5,TRBJ2-5,CASKRSGGAGKTQYF
NA,TRBV6-6,TRBJ1-6,CASSYSEDYNSPLHF
NA,TRBV4-3,TRBJ1-2,CASSQIGQLYGYTF
NA,TRBV3-1/TRBV3-2,TRBJ1-1,CASSQDGWGREAFF
NA,TRBV5-1,TRBJ2-3,CASSPRRTSGGVRADTQYF
NA,TRBV7-2,TRBJ2-2,CASSFSGGADTGELFF
NA,TRBV20-1,TRBJ2-5,CSASDPRFQYF
NA,TRBV9,TRBJ1-4,CASSVDPQGAGEKLFF
NA,TRBV7-9,TRBJ2-5,CASSLTVSETQYF
NA,TRBV2,TRBJ1-2,CASRVTGIYGYTF
once,TRBV7-8,TRBJ2-7,CASSPYRGLTYEQYF
NA,TRBV6-5,TRBJ1-4,CASSYTGTGAEKLFF
NA,TRBV7-9,TRBJ1-1,CASSLTLIGDEAFF
NA,TRBV25-1,TRBJ2-7,CASSLGQGPYEQYF
NA,TRBV9,TRBJ2-7,CASSSGLAGVYEQYF
NA,TRBV6-5,TRBJ2-7,CASSSGQSRAEQYF
NA,TRBV19,TRBJ2-1,CASSISGGLYNEQFF